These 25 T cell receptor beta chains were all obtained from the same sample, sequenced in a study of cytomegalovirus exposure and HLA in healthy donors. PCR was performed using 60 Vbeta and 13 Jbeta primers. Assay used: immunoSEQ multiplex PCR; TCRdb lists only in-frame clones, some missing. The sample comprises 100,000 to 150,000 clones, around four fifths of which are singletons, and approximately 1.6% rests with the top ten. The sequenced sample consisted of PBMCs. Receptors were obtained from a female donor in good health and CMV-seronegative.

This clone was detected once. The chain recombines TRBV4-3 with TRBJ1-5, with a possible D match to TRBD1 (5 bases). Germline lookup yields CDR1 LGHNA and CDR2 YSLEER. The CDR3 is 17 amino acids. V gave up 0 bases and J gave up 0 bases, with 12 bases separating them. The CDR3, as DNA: TGCGCCAGCAGCCAAGATTGGCAGGGATTTAGCAATCAGCCCCAGCATTTT. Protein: CASSQDWQGFSNQPQHF.

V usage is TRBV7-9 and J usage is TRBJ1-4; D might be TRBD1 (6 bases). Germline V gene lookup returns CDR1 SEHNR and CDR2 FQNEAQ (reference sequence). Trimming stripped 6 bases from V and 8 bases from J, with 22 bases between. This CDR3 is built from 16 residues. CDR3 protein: CASRQTRGGREEKLFF. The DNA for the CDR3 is TGTGCCAGCAGGCAAACCAGGGGAGGGAGGGAAGAAAAACTGTTTTTT. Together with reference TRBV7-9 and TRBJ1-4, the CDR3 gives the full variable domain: DTGVSQNPRHKITKRGQNVTFRCDPISEHNRLYWYRQTLGQGPEFLTYFQNEAQLEKSRLLSDRFSAERPKGSFSTLEIQRTEQGDSAMYLCASRQTRGGREEKLFFGSGTQLSVL.

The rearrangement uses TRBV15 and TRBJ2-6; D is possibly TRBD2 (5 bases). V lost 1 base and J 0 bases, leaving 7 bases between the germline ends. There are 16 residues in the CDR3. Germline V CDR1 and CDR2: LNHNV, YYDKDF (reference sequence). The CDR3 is CATSRVRDSGANVLTF. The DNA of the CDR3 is TGTGCCACCAGCAGAGTCCGGGACTCTGGGGCCAACGTCCTGACTTTC.

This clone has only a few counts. The CDR3 reads CASSLPGPYEQYF. The CDR3 DNA sequence: TGTGCCAGCAGCTTACCAGGGCCCTACGAGCAGTACTTC. This sequence joins TRBV7-2 and TRBJ2-7; TRBD1 might be the D (5 bases). CDR3 length: 13 amino acids. V lost 2 bases and J lost 2, with 7 bases in between. Germline V gives CDR1 SGHTA, CDR2 FQGNSA. The full variable domain, rest sourced from reference TRBV7-2 and TRBJ2-7, is GAGVSQSPSNKVTEKGKDVELRCDPISGHTALYWYRQSLGQGLEFLIYFQGNSAPDKSGLPSDRFSAERTGGSVSTLTIQRTQQEDSAVYLCASSLPGPYEQYFGPGTRLTVT.

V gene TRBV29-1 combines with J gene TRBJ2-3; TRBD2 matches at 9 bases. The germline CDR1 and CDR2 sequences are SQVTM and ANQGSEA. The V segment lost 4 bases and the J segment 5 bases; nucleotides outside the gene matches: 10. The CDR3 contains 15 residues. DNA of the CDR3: TGCAGCGTTGGGGAATCGGGACTAGCTCAAGATACGCAGTATTTT. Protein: CSVGESGLAQDTQYF.

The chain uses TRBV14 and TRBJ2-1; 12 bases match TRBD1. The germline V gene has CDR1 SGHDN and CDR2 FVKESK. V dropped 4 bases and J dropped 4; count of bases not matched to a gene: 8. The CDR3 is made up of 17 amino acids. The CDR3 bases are TGTGCCAGCAGCCCCCGGGACAGGGGGCTTTGGTACAATGAGCAGTTCTTC. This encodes CASSPRDRGLWYNEQFF.

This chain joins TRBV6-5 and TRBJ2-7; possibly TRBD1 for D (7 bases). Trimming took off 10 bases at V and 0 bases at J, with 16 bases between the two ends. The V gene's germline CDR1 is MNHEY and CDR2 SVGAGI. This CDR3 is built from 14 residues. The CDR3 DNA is TGTGCCACCGTCGGGCAGGGGGGCTCCTACGAGCAGTACTTC. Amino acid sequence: CATVGQGGSYEQYF.

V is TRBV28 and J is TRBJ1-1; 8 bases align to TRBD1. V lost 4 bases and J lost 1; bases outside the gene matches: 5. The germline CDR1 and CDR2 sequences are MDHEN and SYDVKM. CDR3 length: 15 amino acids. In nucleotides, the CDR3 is TGTGCCAGCAGTTCCCTAGGACAGGGGAACACTGAAGCTTTCTTT. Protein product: CASSSLGQGNTEAFF. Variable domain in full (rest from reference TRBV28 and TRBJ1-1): DVKVTQSSRYLVKRTGEKVFLECVQDMDHENMFWYRQDPGLGLRLIYFSYDVKMKEKGDIPEGYSVSREKKERFSLILESASTNQTSMYLCASSSLGQGNTEAFFGQGTRLTVV.

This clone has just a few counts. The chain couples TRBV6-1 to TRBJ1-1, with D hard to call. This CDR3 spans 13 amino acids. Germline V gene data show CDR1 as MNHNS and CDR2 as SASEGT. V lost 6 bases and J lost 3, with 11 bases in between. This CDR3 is CASRWRRDTEAFF. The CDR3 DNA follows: TGTGCCAGCAGATGGAGGAGAGACACTGAAGCTTTCTTT.

CDR3 loop: CASSWGQIGSYEQYF. The DNA of the CDR3 is TGTGCCAGCAGCTGGGGACAGATAGGCTCCTACGAGCAGTACTTC. This rearrangement joins TRBV7-2 to TRBJ2-7; 7 positions agree with TRBD1. The length of the CDR3 is 15 residues. With 4 bases clipped from V and 0 bases from J, the junction kept 6 bases outside the gene matches. Looked up from germline, CDR1 is SGHTA and CDR2 is FQGNSA.

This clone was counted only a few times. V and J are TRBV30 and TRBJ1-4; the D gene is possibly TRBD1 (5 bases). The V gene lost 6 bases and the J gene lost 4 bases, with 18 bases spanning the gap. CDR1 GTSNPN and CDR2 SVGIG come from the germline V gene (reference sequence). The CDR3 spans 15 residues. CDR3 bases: TGTGCCTGCCCACTTTCGACGGGGGATAATGAAAAACTGTTTTTT. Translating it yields CACPLSTGDNEKLFF.

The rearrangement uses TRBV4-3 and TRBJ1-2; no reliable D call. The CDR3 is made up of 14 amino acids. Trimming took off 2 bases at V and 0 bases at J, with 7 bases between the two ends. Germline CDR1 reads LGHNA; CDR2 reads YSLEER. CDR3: CASSQSQTNYGYTF. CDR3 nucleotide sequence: TGCGCCAGCAGCCAATCCCAGACTAACTATGGCTACACCTTC.

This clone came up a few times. Here the CDR3 DNA reads TGTGCCAGCAGTTTCTTGACAGGGTCCCACAGTAACTATGGCTACACCTTC. Its protein is CASSFLTGSHSNYGYTF. The chain couples TRBV28 to TRBJ1-2, with 7 bases fitting TRBD1. The CDR3 extends over 17 amino acids. In germline, CDR1 is MDHEN, CDR2 SYDVKM. V was pared by 3 bases and J by 1 base, with 11 bases of the junction left unmatched.

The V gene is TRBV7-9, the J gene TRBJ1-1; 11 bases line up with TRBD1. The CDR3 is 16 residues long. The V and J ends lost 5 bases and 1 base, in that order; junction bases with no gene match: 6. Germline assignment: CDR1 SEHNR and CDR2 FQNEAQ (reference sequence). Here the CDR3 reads CASSPQGQGANTEAFF. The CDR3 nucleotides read TGTGCCAGCAGCCCACAAGGACAGGGGGCGAACACTGAAGCTTTCTTT.

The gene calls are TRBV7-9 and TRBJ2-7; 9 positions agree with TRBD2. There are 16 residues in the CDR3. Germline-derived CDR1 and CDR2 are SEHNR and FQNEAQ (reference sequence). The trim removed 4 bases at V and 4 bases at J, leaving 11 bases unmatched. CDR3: CASSSFGGRAWYEQYF. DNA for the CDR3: TGTGCCAGCAGCTCTTTTGGCGGGAGGGCCTGGTACGAGCAGTACTTC.

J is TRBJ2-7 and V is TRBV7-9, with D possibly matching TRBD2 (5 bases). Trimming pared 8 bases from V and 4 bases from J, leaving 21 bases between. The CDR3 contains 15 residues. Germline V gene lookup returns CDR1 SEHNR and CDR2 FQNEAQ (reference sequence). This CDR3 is CASAPREGSYYEQYF. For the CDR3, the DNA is TGTGCCAGCGCTCCCAGAGAGGGATCGTATTACGAGCAGTACTTC. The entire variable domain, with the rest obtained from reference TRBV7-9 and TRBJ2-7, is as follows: DTGVSQNPRHKITKRGQNVTFRCDPISEHNRLYWYRQTLGQGPEFLTYFQNEAQLEKSRLLSDRFSAERPKGSFSTLEIQRTEQGDSAMYLCASAPREGSYYEQYFGPGTRLTVT.

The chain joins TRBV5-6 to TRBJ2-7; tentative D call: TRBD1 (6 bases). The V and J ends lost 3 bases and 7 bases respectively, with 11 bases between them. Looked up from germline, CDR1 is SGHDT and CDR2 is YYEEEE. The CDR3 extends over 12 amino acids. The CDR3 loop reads CASSWGPEEQYF. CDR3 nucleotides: TGTGCCAGCAGCTGGGGGCCGGAGGAGCAGTACTTC.

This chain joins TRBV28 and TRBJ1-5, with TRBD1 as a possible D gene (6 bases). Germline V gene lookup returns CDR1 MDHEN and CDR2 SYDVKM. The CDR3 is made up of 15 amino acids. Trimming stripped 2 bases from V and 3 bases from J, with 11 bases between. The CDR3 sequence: CASSLMQGNNQPQHF. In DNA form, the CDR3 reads TGTGCCAGCAGTTTAATGCAGGGGAACAATCAGCCCCAGCATTTT.

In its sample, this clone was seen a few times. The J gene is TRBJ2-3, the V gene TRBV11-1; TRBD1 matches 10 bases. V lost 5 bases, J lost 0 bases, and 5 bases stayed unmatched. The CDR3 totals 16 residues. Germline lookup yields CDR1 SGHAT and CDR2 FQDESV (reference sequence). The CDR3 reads CASSPKDRGSTDTQYF. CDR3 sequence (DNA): TGTGCCAGCAGCCCCAAGGACAGGGGGAGCACAGATACGCAGTATTTT.

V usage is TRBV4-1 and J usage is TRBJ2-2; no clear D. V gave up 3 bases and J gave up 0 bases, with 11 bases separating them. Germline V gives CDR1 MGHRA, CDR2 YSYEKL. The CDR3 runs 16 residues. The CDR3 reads CASSQQAGANTGELFF. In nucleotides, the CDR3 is TGCGCCAGCAGCCAGCAGGCAGGTGCGAACACCGGGGAGCTGTTTTTT.

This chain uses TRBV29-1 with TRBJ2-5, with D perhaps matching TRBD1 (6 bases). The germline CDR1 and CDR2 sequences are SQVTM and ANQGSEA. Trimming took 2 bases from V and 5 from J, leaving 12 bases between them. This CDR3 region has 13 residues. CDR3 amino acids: CSVENRVWETQYF. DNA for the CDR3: TGCAGCGTTGAAAACAGGGTGTGGGAGACCCAGTACTTC.

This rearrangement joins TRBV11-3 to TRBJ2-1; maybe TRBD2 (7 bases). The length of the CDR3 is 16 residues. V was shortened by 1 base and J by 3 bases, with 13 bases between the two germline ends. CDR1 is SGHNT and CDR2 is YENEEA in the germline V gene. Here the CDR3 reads CASSLGGASGYNEQFF. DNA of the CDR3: TGTGCCAGCAGCTTAGGGGGGGCTAGCGGCTACAATGAGCAGTTCTTC.

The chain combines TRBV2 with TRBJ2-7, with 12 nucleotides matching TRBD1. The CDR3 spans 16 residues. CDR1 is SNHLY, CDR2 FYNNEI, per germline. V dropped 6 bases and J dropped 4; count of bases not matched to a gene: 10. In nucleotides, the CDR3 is TGTGCCAGCAGATACCCTGGGACAGGGGGCGGATACGAGCAGTACTTC. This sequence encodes CASRYPGTGGGYEQYF.

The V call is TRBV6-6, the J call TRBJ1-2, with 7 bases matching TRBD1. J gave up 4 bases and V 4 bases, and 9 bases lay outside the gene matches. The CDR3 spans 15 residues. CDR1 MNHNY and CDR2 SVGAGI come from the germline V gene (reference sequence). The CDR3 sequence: CASSFINDRAYGYTF. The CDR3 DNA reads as TGTGCCAGCAGTTTCATAAACGACAGGGCCTATGGCTACACCTTC.

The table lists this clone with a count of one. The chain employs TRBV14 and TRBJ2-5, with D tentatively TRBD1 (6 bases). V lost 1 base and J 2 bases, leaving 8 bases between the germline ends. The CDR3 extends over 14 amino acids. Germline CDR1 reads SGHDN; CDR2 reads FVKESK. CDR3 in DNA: TGTGCCAGCAGCCAAGGACAGGTACAAGAGACCCAGTACTTC. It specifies CASSQGQVQETQYF.